A selection of T cell receptor beta chains follows, all from one sample in a study of identical twins. TCRdb recomputed calls from the 5' RACE reads with MiXCR, one row per CDR3 protein. Among 200,000 to 300,000 distinct CDR3 sequences listed, 7% were seen once. The same sample was also studied in work on yellow fever vaccine responses in identical twins.

Source material: memory (CD45RO+) T cells sorted from blood. Source of these receptors: a young woman in good health. CDR3s include the opening cysteine and the closing phenylalanine or tryptophan. D genes are given only for firm matches. Some rows have no size entry. The others give once, few or many, or a class for an expanded clone.

>-|many|TRBV24-1|TRBJ1-5
CATSGGGYPQHF
TGTGCCACCAGTGGTGGGGGTTATCCCCAGCATTTT
>-|few|TRBV12-3/TRBV12-4|TRBJ1-1
CASSLVNRDAFF
TGTGCCAGCAGTTTGGTGAACAGGGATGCTTTCTTT
>-|few|TRBV20-1|TRBJ2-1
CSATPSDYNEQFF
TGCAGTGCTACTCCCTCAGACTACAATGAGCAGTTCTTC
>TRBD1|-|TRBV5-6|TRBJ2-2
CASSSGGSTGELFF
TGTGCCAGCAGTTCAGGGGGCTCCACCGGGGAGCTGTTTTTT
>-|many|TRBV12-3/TRBV12-4|TRBJ1-1
CASRTSAPGTEAFF
TGTGCCAGCAGGACATCCGCTCCGGGCACTGAAGCTTTCTTT
>TRBD1|many|TRBV3-1|TRBJ1-2
CASSQEGQNYGYTF
TGTGCCAGCAGCCAAGAGGGACAGAACTATGGCTACACCTTC
>-|few|TRBV13|TRBJ2-1
CASSLLRTRNEQFF
TGTGCCAGCAGCTTATTGAGGACCAGGAATGAGCAGTTCTTC
>TRBD2|many|TRBV5-1|TRBJ2-1
CASSLGREYGEQFF
TGCGCCAGCAGCTTGGGGCGGGAGTACGGTGAGCAGTTCTTC
>-|-|TRBV28|TRBJ1-6
CASSLRGRALHF
TGTGCCAGCAGTTTGCGGGGCAGGGCCCTCCACTTT
>-|many|TRBV27|TRBJ1-1
CASSTKTKVPPEAFF
TGTGCCAGCAGTACAAAGACAAAGGTACCACCTGAAGCTTTCTTT
>-|-|TRBV10-3|TRBJ2-3
CAIRRTDATDTQYF
TGTGCCATCAGGAGGACCGATGCCACAGATACGCAGTATTTT
>-|many|TRBV7-9|TRBJ1-3
CASSRMVGSGNTIYF
TGTGCCAGCAGCCGTATGGTGGGGTCTGGAAACACCATATATTTT
>-|-|TRBV4-1|TRBJ2-5
CASSHDKFQGAGGETQYF
TGCGCCAGCAGCCACGACAAATTTCAGGGGGCGGGAGGAGAGACCCAGTACTTC
>-|-|TRBV25-1|TRBJ2-1
CASRIPGRGVDEQFF
TGTGCCAGCAGGATCCCTGGCAGGGGCGTGGATGAGCAGTTCTTC
>-|-|TRBV18|TRBJ2-1
CASSQPGRRSSYNEQFF
TGTGCCAGCTCACAACCGGGACGGAGGTCCTCCTACAATGAGCAGTTCTTC
>-|many|TRBV27|TRBJ1-6
CASRGRNSPLHF
TGTGCCAGCAGGGGGAGGAATTCACCCCTCCACTTT
>TRBD1|many|TRBV5-1|TRBJ1-1
CASSFQGADTEAFF
TGCGCCAGCAGCTTCCAGGGGGCGGACACTGAAGCTTTCTTT
>TRBD1|many|TRBV6-5|TRBJ2-5
CASSYSPRTGMETQYF
TGTGCCAGCAGTTACTCTCCGAGGACAGGGATGGAGACCCAGTACTTC
>TRBD2|many|TRBV2|TRBJ2-3
CASTGTSGRTSTDTQYF
TGTGCCAGCACCGGGACTAGCGGGAGGACTAGCACAGATACGCAGTATTTT
>-|few|TRBV2|TRBJ1-1
CASTYTRENTEAFF
TGTGCCAGTACCTATACTAGGGAAAACACTGAAGCTTTCTTT
>-|-|TRBV7-9|TRBJ2-2
CASSGYSVVGTGELFF
TGTGCCAGCAGCGGATACTCAGTCGTTGGGACCGGGGAGCTGTTTTTT
>-|-|TRBV19|TRBJ2-2
CASRITNTGELFF
TGTGCCAGTAGGATAACGAACACCGGGGAGCTGTTTTTT
>-|-|TRBV19|TRBJ2-7
CASSIEVAYEQYF
TGTGCCAGTAGTATAGAGGTGGCCTACGAGCAGTACTTC
>-|-|TRBV7-8|TRBJ2-1
CASSPPLPTGNEQFF
TGTGCCAGCAGCCCCCCACTGCCGACTGGGAATGAGCAGTTCTTC
>-|few|TRBV20-1|TRBJ1-4
CSGDDNEKLFF
TGCAGTGGGGACGATAATGAAAAACTGTTTTTT
>TRBD1|many|TRBV12-3/TRBV12-4|TRBJ1-1
CASSLGSGGNTEAFF
TGTGCCAGCAGTTTAGGGTCAGGGGGGAACACTGAAGCTTTCTTT
>-|many|TRBV4-1|TRBJ2-1
CASSQRTLGLNEQFF
TGCGCCAGCAGCCAAAGGACCCTGGGCCTTAATGAGCAGTTCTTC
>-|-|TRBV5-1|TRBJ2-3
CASSESTDTQYF
TGCGCCAGCAGCGAAAGCACAGATACGCAGTATTTT
>-|few|TRBV12-5|TRBJ2-1
CASGFGEGSDEQFF
-
>TRBD1|few|TRBV2|TRBJ1-5
CASSQGEGNQPQHF
TGTGCCAGCAGTCAGGGGGAAGGGAATCAGCCCCAGCATTTT
>-|-|TRBV3-1|TRBJ2-2
CASSQTGVETAELFF
TGTGCCAGCAGCCAAACGGGAGTTGAAACAGCGGAGCTGTTTTTT
>-|-|TRBV7-2|TRBJ1-2
CASSLRDGRTSYGYTF
TGTGCCAGCAGCTTACGGGACGGCCGTACCTCCTATGGCTACACCTTC